A selection of T cell receptor beta chains follows, all from one sample in a study of T cells in Graves' hyperthyroidism and ophthalmopathy. TCRdb reanalysed the multiplex PCR reads using MiXCR and keeps one entry per CDR3 protein. The sample carries about 290,000 distinct CDR3 sequences, roughly 15% recorded once. The material sequenced was blood. The origin of the receptors is a woman in her 30s with Graves' hyperthyroidism that later progressed to Graves' ophthalmopathy. Both conserved end residues are part of each CDR3. Each record gives: clone size, D gene, J gene, V gene, CDR3 protein, CDR3 DNA. D genes are given only for firm matches. Clone size is given for some rows only: seen once, a few or many times, or a class if the clone is expanded.

many,-,TRBJ2-3,TRBV7-9,CASSLAPGTTDTQYF,TGTGCCAGCAGCTTAGCGCCAGGGACCACAGATACGCAGTATTTT
few,-,TRBJ1-2,TRBV29-1,CSVAANYGYTF,TGCAGCGTTGCCGCTAACTATGGCTACACCTTC
few,TRBD2,TRBJ2-5,TRBV7-2,CASSFWRLAGDFGETQYF,TGTGCCAGCAGCTTTTGGAGGCTAGCGGGAGATTTTGGGGAGACCCAGTACTTC
many,-,TRBJ2-2,TRBV7-8,CASSREYPANTGELFF,TGTGCCAGCAGCCGGGAGTACCCAGCGAACACCGGGGAGCTGTTTTTT
many,TRBD2,TRBJ2-3,TRBV14,CASSPSGRSKDTQYF,TGTGCCAGCAGCCCCAGCGGGAGGTCTAAAGATACGCAGTATTTT
many,TRBD1,TRBJ2-7,TRBV12-3/TRBV12-4,CASELGQGTSYEQYF,TGTGCCAGCGAGTTGGGACAGGGAACCTCCTACGAGCAGTACTTC
few,-,TRBJ2-5,TRBV15,CATSSTALEWLGETQYF,TGTGCCACCAGCAGCACCGCGTTGGAATGGCTAGGGGAGACCCAGTACTTC
many,TRBD1,TRBJ1-2,TRBV2,CASDRDSLPGYGYTF,TGTGCCAGCGACAGGGACTCCCTCCCCGGCTATGGCTACACCTTC
-,-,TRBJ2-1,TRBV19,CASSPGLNEQFF,TGTGCCAGTAGCCCTGGTTTGAATGAGCAGTTCTTC
many,-,TRBJ2-7,TRBV2,CASSDILSPYEQYF,TGTGCCAGCAGTGATATCCTATCACCATACGAGCAGTACTTC
many,-,TRBJ2-1,TRBV27,CASSLLGPYNEQFF,TGTGCCAGCAGTTTGCTTGGGCCCTACAATGAGCAGTTCTTC
many,TRBD2,TRBJ2-5,TRBV20-1,CSASRGVGETQYF,TGCAGTGCTTCTCGGGGGGTAGGAGAGACCCAGTACTTC
once,-,TRBJ1-1,TRBV19,CATTEVGDTEAFF,TGTGCCACCACCGAGGTGGGGGACACTGAAGCTTTCTTT
once,-,TRBJ2-1,TRBV5-4,CASSSGISSYNEQFF,TGTGCCAGCAGCTCCGGGATTAGCTCCTACAATGAGCAGTTCTTC
many,-,TRBJ2-7,TRBV3-1,CASRSRLLGEQYF,TGTGCCAGCAGATCCCGACTCCTTGGAGAGCAGTACTTC
-,-,TRBJ2-3,TRBV12-3/TRBV12-4,CASPLQRLNTGELGLDTQYF,TGTGCCAGCCCCTTACAGCGGTTGAACACCGGGGAGCTGGGGCTAGATACGCAGTATTTT
many,-,TRBJ2-7,TRBV6-1,CASSSGYSDEQYF,TGTGCCAGCAGTTCCGGATACAGCGACGAGCAGTACTTC
many,-,TRBJ2-1,TRBV20-1,CSARRYYNEQFF,TGCAGTGCCCGGCGGTACTACAATGAGCAGTTCTTC
few,-,TRBJ1-3,TRBV28,CASSLSARGLSGNTIYF,TGTGCCAGCAGTTTAAGCGCCAGGGGACTCTCTGGAAACACCATATATTTT
many,-,TRBJ2-1,TRBV7-9,CASSERLVGTYNEQFF,TGTGCCAGCAGCGAGCGACTAGTCGGGACCTACAATGAGCAGTTCTTC
many,TRBD2,TRBJ2-1,TRBV2,CASSPGTSFPNEQFF,TGTGCCAGCAGCCCCGGGACTAGCTTTCCCAATGAGCAGTTCTTC
-,-,TRBJ2-1,TRBV20-1,CSARDRDNYNEQFF,TGCAGTGCTAGAGACCGGGACAACTACAATGAGCAGTTCTTC
many,TRBD1,TRBJ1-5,TRBV27,CASSSRQGSGNQPQHF,TGTGCCAGCAGTTCGAGACAGGGGAGCGGCAATCAGCCCCAGCATTTT
many,-,TRBJ1-1,TRBV7-6,CASSLELVGTEAFF,TGTGCCAGCAGCTTAGAACTTGTGGGCACTGAAGCTTTCTTT
many,-,TRBJ2-7,TRBV4-3,CASSQVSSAVTYEQYF,TGCGCCAGCAGCCAAGTATCTAGCGCCGTAACCTACGAGCAGTACTTC
many,-,TRBJ1-2,TRBV5-1,CASSLEGPSSWGYTF,TGCGCCAGCAGCTTGGAGGGACCCAGCTCTTGGGGCTACACCTTC
many,-,TRBJ1-2,TRBV7-9,CASSIGTGGYTF,TGTGCCAGCAGCATAGGGACCGGGGGCTACACCTTC
many,TRBD2,TRBJ2-7,TRBV18,CASSPIAGNSYEQYF,TGTGCCAGCTCACCAATAGCGGGAAACTCCTACGAGCAGTACTTC
many,-,TRBJ2-6,TRBV10-3,CASTPDLSGANVLTF,TGTGCCTCCACCCCCGACCTCTCTGGGGCCAACGTCCTGACTTTC
many,-,TRBJ2-1,TRBV3-2,CASSPPIQRERDNEQFF,TGTGCCAGCAGCCCGCCCATACAGCGGGAGAGGGACAATGAGCAGTTCTTC
-,-,TRBJ2-1,TRBV20-1,CSARHIRDPNEQFF,TGCAGTGCTAGACACATCCGGGACCCCAATGAGCAGTTCTTC
-,TRBD1,TRBJ1-1,TRBV7-9,CASSSPLTGVNTEAFF,TGTGCCAGCAGCTCACCTCTGACAGGGGTGAACACTGAAGCTTTCTTT
many,-,TRBJ1-1,TRBV20-1,CSARGRTVMNTEAFF,TGCAGTGCTAGAGGCAGGACCGTAATGAACACTGAAGCTTTCTTT
-,-,TRBJ2-3,TRBV7-9,CASAATYTDTQYF,TGTGCCAGCGCGGCCACTTACACAGATACGCAGTATTTT
-,TRBD2,TRBJ2-1,TRBV7-8,CASRTGLGDNEQFF,TGCGCCAGCAGGACGGGACTAGGAGACAATGAGCAGTTCTTC
-,-,TRBJ1-1,TRBV5-4,CASSLGTLPLNTEAFF,TGTGCCAGCAGCTTGGGGACTCTGCCCCTGAACACTGAAGCTTTCTTT
-,-,TRBJ2-1,TRBV19,CASSIPSYNEQFF,TGTGCCAGTAGTATCCCCAGTTACAATGAGCAGTTCTTC
-,TRBD2,TRBJ2-1,TRBV6-1,CASSPRGLAGGPYNEQFF,TGTGCCAGCAGTCCTCGGGGGCTAGCGGGAGGGCCCTACAATGAGCAGTTCTTC
many,-,TRBJ1-5,TRBV6-2/TRBV6-3,CASSYPQTNQPQHF,TGTGCCAGCAGTTACCCGCAGACCAATCAGCCCCAGCATTTT
many,TRBD2,TRBJ2-3,TRBV20-1,CSAPTSGVSTDTQYF,TGCAGTGCGCCGACTAGCGGGGTTAGCACAGATACGCAGTATTTT
-,-,TRBJ2-2,TRBV7-2,CASSSGRVGELFF,TGTGCCAGCAGCTCCGGCCGAGTGGGGGAGCTGTTTTTT
-,-,TRBJ2-2,TRBV9,CASSSPSESPRDGGELFF,TGTGCCAGCAGCTCCCCTAGCGAAAGCCCAAGGGATGGCGGGGAGCTGTTTTTT
few,-,TRBJ1-2,TRBV19,CASINNGAKGGYTF,TGTGCCAGTATAAATAACGGAGCGAAGGGCGGCTACACCTTC
many,-,TRBJ1-6,TRBV20-1,CSARTYGYGSPLHF,TGCAGTGCTCGCACCTATGGGTATGGTTCACCCCTCCACTTT
many,-,TRBJ2-3,TRBV6-1,CASSHIYTDTQYF,TGTGCCAGCAGTCACATTTACACAGATACGCAGTATTTT
many,-,TRBJ2-3,TRBV6-1,CASSLGQRGTDTQYF,TGTGCCAGCAGCCTCGGCCAGCGGGGCACAGATACGCAGTATTTT
many,-,TRBJ1-2,TRBV12-3/TRBV12-4,CASSDRYGYTF,TGTGCCAGCAGCGACAGATATGGCTACACCTTC
many,-,TRBJ2-1,TRBV7-9,CASGDGSGILEQFF,TGTGCCAGCGGTGACGGGAGCGGTATTTTGGAGCAGTTCTTC
many,TRBD2,TRBJ2-2,TRBV7-9,CASSSGPGLAAARNTGELFF,TGTGCCAGCAGCTCCGGACCGGGACTAGCGGCTGCGAGGAACACCGGGGAGCTGTTTTTT
many,-,TRBJ2-7,TRBV7-8,CASSLARAYEQYF,TGTGCCAGCAGCTTAGCCAGAGCCTACGAGCAGTACTTC
many,-,TRBJ2-6,TRBV12-3/TRBV12-4,CASSFHGGRRSAGANVLTF,TGTGCCAGCAGTTTCCATGGTGGCAGGAGATCGGCCGGGGCCAACGTCCTGACTTTC
many,-,TRBJ2-2,TRBV30,CAWRTTGAGTGELFF,TGTGCCTGGCGTACTACAGGGGCGGGGACCGGGGAGCTGTTTTTT
-,-,TRBJ2-1,TRBV4-1,CASSHNYLSSYNEQFF,TGCGCCAGCAGCCACAATTATTTGTCGTCCTACAATGAGCAGTTCTTC
many,-,TRBJ1-1,TRBV3-1,CASTRRSGGGTEAFF,TGTGCCAGCACCCGGAGGTCAGGAGGAGGCACTGAAGCTTTCTTT
many,-,TRBJ1-1,TRBV11-2,CASSLDRNTEAFF,TGTGCCAGCAGCTTGGACAGGAACACTGAAGCTTTCTTT
many,-,TRBJ2-7,TRBV10-3,CAIRRDDSLEQYF,TGTGCCATCAGGAGGGACGACAGTTTGGAGCAGTACTTC
many,TRBD1,TRBJ1-1,TRBV9,CASSAGQGPSRDTEAFF,TGTGCCAGCAGCGCAGGACAGGGCCCAAGCAGGGACACTGAAGCTTTCTTT
-,-,TRBJ2-3,TRBV19,CASSMAQGSTDTQYF,TGTGCCAGTAGTATGGCGCAGGGGAGCACAGATACGCAGTATTTT
many,-,TRBJ2-6,TRBV20-1,CSARGVLGSSGANVLTF,TGCAGTGCTAGAGGGGTTCTCGGCAGCTCTGGGGCCAACGTCCTGACTTTC